Below are 3 T cell receptor beta chains sequenced from a single sample in a study of regulatory T cells in long-lasting Graves disease (dated by TCRdb to the early 2020s). Library creation used multiplex PCR. The run used an Illumina HiSeq 4000. TCR beta libraries were built with iRepertoire HTBI primers and Arm-PCR amplification of CDR3 regions. Clones were called with MiXCR by TCRdb after fastp trimmed the public reads at Q25, and only in-frame beta chains were retained. Rows matching on CDR3 protein sequence are summarized as one entry with the most common DNA and genes. Here the sample has around 430,000 distinct CDR3 sequences; around a fifth occur a single time. The ten biggest clones cover around 13% of the sample. Sample time point, as interpreted from the label and publication: persistent/refractory GD, antithyroid drugs over 5 years with positive TRAb. For both TCR sequencing and RNA sequencing, RNA was extracted from PBMCs using TRIzol.

The material was peripheral blood mononuclear cells (PBMCs), obtained when the disease was refractory, from a patient treated with antithyroid drugs. The receptors were sampled from a female donor with Graves disease.

In this sample, this clonotype turned up a few times. The CDR3 DNA sequence: TGCGCCAGCAGTGAGTCCTGGCAGGATTATAGCAATCAGCCCCAGCATTTT. It encodes CASSESWQDYSNQPQHF. The chain combines TRBV10-1 with TRBJ1-5; D gene unclear. CDR1 and CDR2 (germline): WNHNN, SYGVQD (reference sequence). This CDR3 comprises 17 residues. Trimming cost V 0 bases and J 0 bases, with 12 bases left between them.

This chain uses TRBV6-5 with TRBJ1-2, with 7 bases aligning to TRBD1. The CDR3 covers 16 residues. The germline CDR1 and CDR2 sequences are MNHEY and SVGAGI. Losses at the gene ends were 4 bases for V and 4 bases for J; bases not matched to a gene: 12. CDR3 in DNA: TGTGCCAGCAGTTCCTCGGGGACAGACAGAGGCTATGGCTACACCTTC. Protein: CASSSSGTDRGYGYTF.

Many counts were recorded for this clonotype. This rearrangement joins TRBV7-8 to TRBJ2-7; D ambiguous. Trimming removed 0 bases at V and 5 bases at J, with 14 bases between. The CDR3 runs 15 residues. Germline V lookup: CDR1 SGHVS, CDR2 FQNEAQ. The CDR3 sequence is CASSLASRSGNEQYF. The CDR3 DNA is TGTGCCAGCAGCTTAGCTTCGCGGAGTGGCAACGAGCAGTACTTC.